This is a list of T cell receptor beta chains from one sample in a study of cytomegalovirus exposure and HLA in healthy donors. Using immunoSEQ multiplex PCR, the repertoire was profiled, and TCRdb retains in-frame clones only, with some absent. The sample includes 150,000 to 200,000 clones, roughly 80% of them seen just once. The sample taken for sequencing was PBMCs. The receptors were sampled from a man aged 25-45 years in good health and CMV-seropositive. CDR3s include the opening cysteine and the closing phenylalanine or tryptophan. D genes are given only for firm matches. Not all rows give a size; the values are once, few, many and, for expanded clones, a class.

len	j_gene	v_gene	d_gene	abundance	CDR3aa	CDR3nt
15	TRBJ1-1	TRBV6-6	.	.	CASSYSDRMNTEAFF	TGTGCCAGCAGTTACTCGGACAGAATGAACACTGAAGCTTTCTTT
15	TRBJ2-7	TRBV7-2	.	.	CASSLAYTGLDEQYF	TGTGCCAGCAGCTTAGCGTACACAGGGCTTGACGAGCAGTACTTC
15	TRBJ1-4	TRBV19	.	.	CASSIRQQLNEKLFF	TGTGCCAGTAGTATCCGACAGCAACTTAATGAAAAACTGTTTTTT
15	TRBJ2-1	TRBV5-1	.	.	CASSLGPNLDNEQFF	TGCGCCAGCAGCTTGGGGCCCAACCTCGACAATGAGCAGTTCTTC
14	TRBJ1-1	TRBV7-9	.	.	CASSSLGRGTEAFF	TGTGCCAGCAGCTCCCTCGGCAGGGGTACTGAAGCTTTCTTT
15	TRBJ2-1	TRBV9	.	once	CASSVVSAVYNEQFF	TGTGCCAGCAGCGTAGTCTCAGCGGTTTACAATGAGCAGTTCTTC
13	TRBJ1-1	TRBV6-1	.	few	CASSSTGVTEAFF	TGTGCCAGCAGCTCGACAGGAGTAACTGAAGCTTTCTTT
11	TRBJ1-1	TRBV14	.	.	CASSLAGEAFF	TGTGCCAGCAGCCTTGCCGGTGAAGCTTTCTTT
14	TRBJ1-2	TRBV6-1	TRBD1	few	CASVSQTGGNGYTF	TGTGCCAGCGTGTCCCAGACAGGGGGCAATGGCTACACCTTC
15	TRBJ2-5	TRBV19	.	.	CASSIHGEDQETQYF	TGTGCCAGTAGTATCCACGGAGAAGACCAAGAGACCCAGTACTTC
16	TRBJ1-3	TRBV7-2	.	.	CASSRTDKGPGNTIYF	TGTGCCAGCAGCCGAACCGACAAGGGGCCAGGAAACACCATATATTTT
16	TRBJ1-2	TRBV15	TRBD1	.	CATSWRQGTGNYGYTF	TGTGCCACCAGCTGGAGACAGGGGACCGGCAACTATGGCTACACCTTC
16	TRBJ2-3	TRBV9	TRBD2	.	CASSVGLAVSTDTQYF	TGTGCCAGCAGCGTAGGGCTAGCGGTTAGCACAGATACGCAGTATTTT